Following are 16 T cell receptor beta chains from one sample sequenced in a study of T cell responses to AZD1222 COVID-19 vaccine. Assay: immunoSEQ multiplex PCR; the TCRdb copy retains only in-frame clones and omits some. The sample shows around 35,000 clones, around 84% of them seen only once. This sample comprised peripheral blood, obtained 28 days after the second AZD1222 dose. Source of these receptors: an adult who received the AZD1222 COVID-19 vaccine.

The V and J genes are TRBV7-2 and TRBJ2-7; either TRBD1 or TRBD2 may supply D (5 bases each). The ends were cut back, 5 bases at V and 12 bases at J, with 23 bases in the middle. Germline V gene data show CDR1 as SGHTA and CDR2 as FQGNSA. This CDR3 contains 14 residues. The CDR3 coding sequence is TGTGCCAGCAGCCCGATGGGGACCGGGATGGTGCGGTACTTC. It specifies CASSPMGTGMVRYF. The full variable domain, with the rest looked up from reference TRBV7-2 and TRBJ2-7, is GAGVSQSPSNKVTEKGKDVELRCDPISGHTALYWYRQSLGQGLEFLIYFQGNSAPDKSGLPSDRFSAERTGGSVSTLTIQRTQQEDSAVYLCASSPMGTGMVRYFGPGTRLTVT.

V is TRBV7-2 and J is TRBJ1-1; the D gene is possibly TRBD1 (5 bases). Germline CDR1 SGHTA, CDR2 FQGNSA. The V end lost 5 bases, the J end lost 2 bases, and 12 bases lay between the germline ends. The CDR3 loop spans 14 amino acids. CDR3 region: CASSRDLLNTEAFF. CDR3 coding DNA: TGTGCCAGCAGCAGGGACCTTCTTAACACTGAAGCTTTCTTT. The full variable domain, its missing parts supplied by reference TRBV7-2 and TRBJ1-1, is GAGVSQSPSNKVTEKGKDVELRCDPISGHTALYWYRQSLGQGLEFLIYFQGNSAPDKSGLPSDRFSAERTGGSVSTLTIQRTQQEDSAVYLCASSRDLLNTEAFFGQGTRLTVV.

This clone was detected once. The chain uses TRBV4-1 and TRBJ2-1; D gene unclear. The V end was cut by 3 bases, the J end by 8 bases, with 14 bases between. The CDR3 covers 14 residues. Germline V gene lookup returns CDR1 MGHRA and CDR2 YSYEKL. Written as DNA, the CDR3 is TGCGCCAGCAGCCAGACCGTGAGCGTCGATGAGCAGTTCTTC. Its translation is CASSQTVSVDEQFF.

The rearrangement links TRBV10-3 to TRBJ2-5; the D is unclear. The CDR3 has 11 amino acids. The V gene lost 5 bases and the J gene lost 2 bases, with 3 bases spanning the gap. The germline V gene encodes CDR1 ENHRY and CDR2 SYGVKD. The CDR3 region is CAISSQETQYF. The CDR3, as DNA: TGTGCCATCAGTTCACAAGAGACCCAGTACTTC.

The chain uses TRBV7-8 and TRBJ2-7, with 9 bases lining up with TRBD2. Losses at the gene ends were 7 bases for V and 4 bases for J; bases not matched to a gene: 8. In germline, CDR1 is SGHVS, CDR2 FQNEAQ. This CDR3 has 14 residues. DNA for the CDR3: TGTGCCAGCACCCGAAGGCTAGCGGGGTACGAGCAGTACTTC. Translated: CASTRRLAGYEQYF.

The chain recombines TRBV7-8 with TRBJ2-7; 9 nucleotides line up with TRBD1. Germline V gene sequence: CDR1 SGHVS, CDR2 FQNEAQ. The V gene end was trimmed by 4 bases and the J gene end by 2 bases; junction bases not matched to a gene: 9. The CDR3 contains 16 residues. The CDR3 bases are TGTGCCAGCAGCTCGGCCGTCGGACAGGGGACCTACGAGCAGTACTTC. Protein sequence: CASSSAVGQGTYEQYF.

This clone was found once. This sequence joins TRBV10-3 and TRBJ1-1, with TRBD1 identical over 8 bases. Germline CDR1 reads ENHRY; CDR2 reads SYGVKD. The CDR3 is 16 residues long. The J segment lost 2 bases and the V segment lost 0 bases, leaving 5 bases of the junction unmatched. The CDR3 is CAISESRGPINTEAFF. The CDR3 DNA reads as TGTGCCATCAGTGAGTCCAGGGGGCCGATCAACACTGAAGCTTTCTTT.

The chain links TRBV18 to TRBJ1-6; unclear D gene. Trimming removed 9 bases from V and 6 bases from J, with 9 bases in between. The germline V gene has CDR1 KGHSH and CDR2 LQKENI. The CDR3 consists of 12 residues. This chain's CDR3 is CASTVPNSPLHF. As DNA, the CDR3 is TGTGCCAGTACAGTTCCTAATTCACCCCTCCACTTT.

The J gene is TRBJ1-6, the V gene TRBV3-1 (or the pseudogene TRBV3-2); 8 positions match TRBD1. This CDR3 has 15 residues. Germline CDR1 reads LGHDT; CDR2 reads YNNKEL (reference sequence). Losses at the gene ends were 1 base for V and 9 bases for J; bases not matched to a gene: 5. This CDR3 is CASSQVAGGGSPLHF. The DNA of the CDR3 is TGTGCCAGCAGCCAAGTTGCAGGGGGCGGTTCACCCCTCCACTTT.

The chain couples TRBV5-8 to TRBJ1-4; D uncertain. There are 14 residues in the CDR3. Per germline, CDR1 SGHTS and CDR2 YDEGEE. Trimming pared 6 bases from V and 3 bases from J, leaving 12 bases between. Here the CDR3 reads CASNRLQSNEKLFF. The CDR3 DNA reads as TGTGCCAGCAACCGCCTTCAGTCTAATGAAAAACTGTTTTTT.

The count of this clone is one. The genes are TRBV29-1 and TRBJ2-3, with 8 bases lining up with TRBD2. The CDR3 length is 13 residues. V gave up 7 bases and J gave up 5 bases; unmatched junction bases: 8. Germline CDR1 SQVTM, CDR2 ANQGSEA. For the CDR3, the DNA is TGCAGCGGACGGGAGGGCCAAATAGATACGCAGTATTTT. It encodes CSGREGQIDTQYF.

The CDR3 nucleotides read TGCGCCAGCAGCGAGCGACAGGGGGGCACTGAAGCTTTCTTT. Residues: CASSERQGGTEAFF. The chain couples TRBV5-1 to TRBJ1-1; 9 positions agree with TRBD1. V shed 4 bases, J shed 4 bases, and the junction held 5 bases outside the gene matches. The CDR3 has 14 amino acids. Germline CDR1 and CDR2: SGHRS and YFSETQ.

This chain links TRBV28 with TRBJ2-7; D is tentatively TRBD1 or TRBD2 (5 bases each). Trimming pared 5 bases from V and 0 bases from J, leaving 11 bases between. The V gene's germline CDR1 is MDHEN and CDR2 SYDVKM. The CDR3 runs to 14 residues. CDR3 coding DNA: TGTGCCAGCAGTACCCCCGGGACCTCCTACGAGCAGTACTTC. Encoded protein: CASSTPGTSYEQYF.

The chain couples TRBV5-6 to TRBJ2-7, with TRBD1 as a possible D gene (6 bases). Between the trimmed V and J ends, which lost 4 bases and 5 bases, there was a span of 16 bases. Germline values: CDR1 SGHDT, CDR2 YYEEEE. CDR3 length: 14 amino acids. DNA of the CDR3: TGTGCCAGCAGCATGAGAACAGGGTTCGACGAGCAGTACTTC. Translation gives CASSMRTGFDEQYF.

This chain connects TRBV11-2 to TRBJ1-2, with 8 bases fitting TRBD1. Germline V gene data show CDR1 as SGHAT and CDR2 as FQNNGV. With V trimmed by 1 base and J by 4 bases, 2 bases remained unmatched. This CDR3 spans 14 amino acids. The CDR3 loop is CASSLGTGGYGYTF. CDR3 in DNA: TGTGCCAGCAGCTTAGGTACAGGGGGCTATGGCTACACCTTC.

The V and J genes are TRBV2 and TRBJ2-7; D unresolved. The germline V and J ends were trimmed by 5 bases and 0 bases, with 8 bases remaining between them. This CDR3 comprises 13 residues. Germline-derived CDR1 and CDR2 are SNHLY and FYNNEI. The chain's CDR3 is CASSYGSSYEQYF. The CDR3 DNA reads as TGTGCCAGCAGTTATGGAAGCTCCTACGAGCAGTACTTC. Looking up the rest from reference TRBV2 and TRBJ2-7 gives the full variable domain: EPEVTQTPSHQVTQMGQEVILRCVPISNHLYFYWYRQILGQKVEFLVSFYNNEISEKSEIFDDQFSVERPDGSNFTLKIRSTKLEDSAMYFCASSYGSSYEQYFGPGTRLTVT.